This is a list of T cell receptor beta chains from one sample in a study of blood T cell repertoires in COVID-19. This table comes from immunoSEQ multiplex PCR, and its TCRdb copy is limited to in-frame clones, with some not included. Among some 50,000 clones listed, almost 85% were seen once. The source material was peripheral blood. These receptors were collected from a human donor in a cohort sampled during active COVID-19. Each CDR3 is given with its conserved first and last residue. Each record gives: V gene, J gene, D gene, clone size, CDR3 protein, CDR3 DNA. A D gene is named only where the DNA matches it firmly. Rows give clone size only sometimes, using once, few, many, or a class for an expanded clone.

TRBV7-2	TRBJ1-1	.	.	CASSSDGGSTEAFF	TGTGCCAGCAGCTCCGACGGGGGGAGCACTGAAGCTTTCTTT
TRBV7-2	TRBJ2-2	TRBD2	.	CASSETSGGRGELFF	TGTGCCAGCAGCGAGACTAGCGGGGGTCGGGGGGAGCTGTTTTTT
TRBV2	TRBJ2-4	.	once	CASSGGDKNIQYF	TGTGCCAGCAGTGGAGGTGACAAAAACATTCAGTACTTC
TRBV25-1	TRBJ1-6	TRBD1	.	CASSDSPTGRTSPLHF	TGTGCCAGCAGTGACTCCCCGACAGGGAGAACTTCACCCCTCCACTTT
TRBV15	TRBJ1-3	.	.	CATSRPGSGNTIYF	TGTGCCACCAGCCGTCCGGGCTCTGGAAACACCATATATTTT
TRBV5-1	TRBJ1-1	.	.	CASSLGGLLEAFF	TGCGCCAGCAGCTTGGGGGGACTGCTTGAAGCTTTCTTT
TRBV5-4	TRBJ2-1	TRBD2	.	CASSRDYISSEQFF	TGTGCCAGCAGCCGGGACTACATCTCGAGTGAGCAGTTCTTC
TRBV9	TRBJ2-3	TRBD1	.	CASSVSAPGGFDTQYF	TGTGCCAGCAGCGTATCGGCCCCAGGGGGTTTCGATACGCAGTATTTT
TRBV9	TRBJ1-3	.	few	CASSANSGNTIYF	TGTGCCAGCAGCGCAAACTCTGGAAACACCATATATTTT
TRBV30	TRBJ1-2	TRBD1	.	CAWSARTGEDGYTF	TGTGCCTGGAGTGCCCGGACAGGGGAAGATGGCTACACCTTC
TRBV19	TRBJ2-4	TRBD1	.	CASSPRDRQGMAKNIQYF	TGTGCCAGTAGCCCCAGAGACAGACAGGGGATGGCCAAAAACATTCAGTACTTC
TRBV9	TRBJ1-1	TRBD1	.	CASSATGVTEAFF	TGTGCCAGCAGCGCGACAGGGGTCACTGAAGCTTTCTTT
TRBV7-8	TRBJ2-7	TRBD1	.	CASSPRDSDYEQYF	TGTGCCAGCAGCCCCCGGGACAGTGACTACGAGCAGTACTTC
TRBV3-1/TRBV3-2	TRBJ2-7	.	.	CASSSGYEQYF	TGTGCCAGCAGCTCAGGTTACGAGCAGTACTTC
TRBV5-1	TRBJ2-3	.	few	CASTLEQARDTQYF	TGCGCCAGCACCTTGGAACAGGCCCGAGATACGCAGTATTTT
TRBV6-2/TRBV6-3	TRBJ2-1	TRBD1	.	CASSYPDRGHRDTQFF	TGTGCCAGCAGTTACCCCGACAGGGGACACCGAGATACTCAGTTCTTC
TRBV9	TRBJ2-3	TRBD1	.	CASSANSGQGADTQYF	TGTGCCAGCAGCGCGAATTCGGGACAGGGGGCGGATACGCAGTATTTT
TRBV7-8	TRBJ1-1	.	.	CASSEQPNTEAFF	TGTGCCAGCAGCGAACAGCCGAACACTGAAGCTTTCTTT
TRBV6-5	TRBJ2-5	.	.	CASSSGVGTQYF	TGTGCCAGCAGCTCGGGGGTAGGGACCCAGTACTTC
TRBV4-2	TRBJ1-1	TRBD1	few	CASSRARDSYTEAFF	TGTGCCAGCAGCCGAGCCCGGGACAGTTACACTGAAGCTTTCTTT
TRBV27	TRBJ2-6	TRBD1	.	CASQKGQGLTGANVLTF	TGTGCCAGCCAAAAGGGACAGGGGCTTACTGGGGCCAACGTCCTGACTTTC